The 19 T cell receptor beta chains in this list originate from one sample, sequenced in a study of T cell changes during pregnancy in multiple sclerosis. Sequencing was performed with immunoSEQ multiplex PCR; in TCRdb, only in-frame clones are kept and a portion is missing. The repertoire consists of tens of thousands of clones, with roughly 92% occurring once and the leading ten covering around 0.21%. The material was CD4+ T cells from peripheral blood mononuclear cells, obtained before pregnancy. These receptors were collected from a female donor with multiple sclerosis, enrolled in a pregnancy study.

V and J are TRBV4-1 and TRBJ2-1; tentatively, D is TRBD1 (6 bases). Trimming shortened V by 3 bases and J by 3 bases, and 12 bases separated the two germline ends. The CDR3 has 15 amino acids. CDR1 and CDR2 (germline): MGHRA, YSYEKL. CDR3 in DNA: TGCGCCAGCAGCCATGGGGCAGGGGTCTACAATGAGCAGTTCTTC. Translation: CASSHGAGVYNEQFF.

A note on this clone: An end of the junction differs from the germline gene, which may be a read error. The chain is built from TRBV6-6 and TRBJ1-1; TRBD1 agrees at 7 bases. The CDR3 has 14 residues. Germline values: CDR1 MNHNY, CDR2 SVGAGI (reference sequence). In DNA, the CDR3 is TGTGCCAGCAGCTTCCGGCGACAGGGCCCACTAGGGGAATTT. This translates into CASSFRRQGPLGEF.

V is TRBV2 and J is TRBJ2-5; 9 nucleotides line up with TRBD2. The junction had 7 bases not matched to a gene; V was cut back by 8 bases and J by 0 bases. Looked up from germline, CDR1 is SNHLY and CDR2 is FYNNEI. The CDR3 runs 15 residues. CDR3 in DNA: TGTGCCAGCTGGGTGACTAGCGGTTACCAAGAGACCCAGTACTTC. It codes for CASWVTSGYQETQYF. The whole variable domain, remainder taken from reference TRBV2 and TRBJ2-5, is EPEVTQTPSHQVTQMGQEVILRCVPISNHLYFYWYRQILGQKVEFLVSFYNNEISEKSEIFDDQFSVERPDGSNFTLKIRSTKLEDSAMYFCASWVTSGYQETQYFGPGTRLLVL.

In this sample, this clone turned up a few times. The gene calls are TRBV12-5 and TRBJ2-3; a weak D match, TRBD1 (6 bases). V dropped 0 bases and J dropped 2 bases, with 9 bases sitting between them. Germline V gene sequence: CDR1 LGHNT, CDR2 FRNRAP. This CDR3 contains 15 residues. The CDR3 sequence is CASGLVAGVTDTQYF. Written as DNA, the CDR3 is TGTGCTAGTGGTTTGGTGGCAGGGGTCACAGATACGCAGTATTTT.

In DNA, the CDR3 is TGTGCCAGCAGCGGGGGGACTAGAGAAAAACTGTTTTTT. Translating gives CASSGGTREKLFF. The chain is built from TRBV2 and TRBJ1-4; D is possibly TRBD1 (5 bases). Trimming stripped 6 bases from V and 8 bases from J, with 13 bases between. CDR3 length equals 13 residues. Germline assignment: CDR1 SNHLY and CDR2 FYNNEI.

This rearrangement joins TRBV30 to TRBJ1-5; tentative D call: TRBD1 (6 bases). The CDR3 consists of 17 residues. Germline V gene sequence: CDR1 GTSNPN, CDR2 SVGIG (reference sequence). Trimming shortened V by 2 bases and J by 1 base, and 18 bases separated the two germline ends. CDR3 sequence: CAWSSGTPVLSNQPQHF. In nucleotides, the CDR3 is TGTGCCTGGAGTTCCGGGACACCTGTCCTAAGCAATCAGCCCCAGCATTTT.

This chain connects TRBV5-4 to TRBJ2-1; 10 bases fit TRBD1. Germline V CDR1 and CDR2: SGHNT, YYREEE (reference sequence). Trimming took 4 bases from V and 8 from J; bases not matched to a gene: 6. This CDR3 is 14 amino acids long. This CDR3 reads CASSVDRGRDEQFF. The CDR3 DNA reads TGTGCCAGCAGCGTGGACAGGGGGAGAGATGAGCAGTTCTTC.

The genes are TRBV6-4 and TRBJ1-5; no firm D call. Trimming cost V 3 bases and J 11 bases, with 8 bases left between them. The germline V gene encodes CDR1 MRHNA and CDR2 SNTAGT. The CDR3 consists of 11 residues. In nucleotides, the CDR3 is TGTGCCAGCAGTGAAGGGAGGTCCCAGCATTTT. This translates into CASSEGRSQHF.

This sequence joins TRBV6-5 and TRBJ1-6; possible D gene TRBD1, 6 bases. Germline CDR1 is MNHEY and CDR2 is SVGAGI. The CDR3 contains 15 residues. V was cut by 6 bases and J by 7 bases, with 16 bases left in between. CDR3 amino acids: CASSLTQGSNSPLHF. CDR3 bases: TGTGCCAGCAGCCTAACACAGGGTTCCAATTCACCCCTCCACTTT.

The V and J genes are TRBV7-6 and TRBJ2-3, with 10 bases lining up with TRBD1. Germline V lookup: CDR1 SGHVS, CDR2 FNYEAQ. The V segment lost 5 bases and the J segment 0 bases; nucleotides outside the gene matches: 8. The CDR3 has 17 residues. CDR3 protein: CASSAGWGQGSTDTQYF. The CDR3 DNA sequence: TGTGCCAGCAGCGCAGGATGGGGACAGGGGAGCACAGATACGCAGTATTTT. The whole variable domain, remainder taken from reference TRBV7-6 and TRBJ2-3, is GAGVSQSPRYKVTKRGQDVALRCDPISGHVSLYWYRQALGQGPEFLTYFNYEAQQDKSGLPNDRFSAERPEGSISTLTIQRTEQRDSAMYRCASSAGWGQGSTDTQYFGPGTRLTVL.

This clone was observed a single time. The CDR3 here is CASSVAGAWQETQYF. The CDR3 DNA follows: TGTGCCAGCAGTGTAGCAGGGGCCTGGCAAGAGACCCAGTACTTC. This chain uses TRBV2 with TRBJ2-5; D perhaps matches TRBD1 (6 bases). The V gene's germline CDR1 is SNHLY and CDR2 FYNNEI. The CDR3 length is 15 residues. The V end was cut by 4 bases, the J end by 2 bases, with 14 bases between.

The chain joins TRBV9 to TRBJ2-7, with 9 positions matching TRBD1. Germline assignment: CDR1 SGDLS and CDR2 YYNGEE. The V and J ends lost 9 bases and 4 bases, in that order; junction bases with no gene match: 5. This CDR3 comprises 12 residues. The CDR3 protein is CAIPGQGYEQYF. For the CDR3, the DNA is TGTGCCATACCGGGACAGGGTTACGAGCAGTACTTC.

In its sample, this clone was seen a few times. This rearrangement joins TRBV28 to TRBJ2-2; D is undetermined. The CDR3 totals 12 residues. Trimming took off 9 bases at V and 8 bases at J, with 13 bases between the two ends. CDR1 is MDHEN and CDR2 is SYDVKM in the germline V gene. CDR3 in DNA: TGTGCCAGTTACGGAGTAGTAGGGGAGCTGTTTTTT. Its translation: CASYGVVGELFF.

The chain uses TRBV7-9 and TRBJ1-1; TRBD1 matches at 8 bases. V was clipped by 3 bases and J by 3 bases; unmatched bases: 6. Germline V CDR1 and CDR2: SEHNR, FQNEAQ (reference sequence). The length of the CDR3 is 15 residues. The DNA for the CDR3 is TGTGCCAGCAGCTTCGACGGACAGGGCTACACTGAAGCTTTCTTT. This sequence encodes CASSFDGQGYTEAFF.

This clone came up once. V usage is TRBV11-2 and J usage is TRBJ1-2; 9 positions match TRBD1. This CDR3 has 14 residues. Germline V CDR1 and CDR2: SGHAT, FQNNGV. V gave up 2 bases and J gave up 4 bases; unmatched junction bases: 2. The CDR3, as DNA: TGTGCCAGCAGCTTAATGACAGGGGGCTATGGCTACACCTTC. It is translated as CASSLMTGGYGYTF.

The chain uses TRBV10-3 and TRBJ1-5; D may be TRBD1 (5 bases). Germline V CDR1 and CDR2: ENHRY, SYGVKD. CDR3 length: 17 residues. Trimming left V 3 bases short and J 0 bases short, with 15 bases between. The CDR3, as DNA: TGTGCCATCAGTGATACTTCAGGGTTGGGTAGCAATCAGCCCCAGCATTTT. Translating gives CAISDTSGLGSNQPQHF.

This clone was observed once. The chain joins TRBV7-6 to TRBJ2-5; 16 nucleotides line up with TRBD2. The length of the CDR3 is 19 residues. Per germline, CDR1 SGHVS and CDR2 FNYEAQ. J was trimmed by 0 bases and V by 3 bases; bases with no gene match: 7. The CDR3 DNA reads TGTGCCAGCAGCTTCCCGGGGACTAGCGGGGGGGTATACCAAGAGACCCAGTACTTC. Encoded protein: CASSFPGTSGGVYQETQYF.

This clone was observed a handful of times. This chain's CDR3 is CASSSNRDTEAFF. CDR3 in DNA: TGTGCCAGCAGCTCTAACAGGGACACTGAAGCTTTCTTT. The rearrangement joins TRBV7-9 to TRBJ1-1; the D gene is possibly TRBD1 (6 bases). V lost 4 bases, J lost 3 bases, and 9 bases lay in between. The CDR3 is 13 amino acids. Germline CDR1 reads SEHNR; CDR2 reads FQNEAQ (reference sequence).

This clone was counted a few times. The chain couples TRBV30 to TRBJ2-2; 9 bases match TRBD1. Trimming removed 0 bases from V and 1 base from J; junction bases left unmatched: 9. This CDR3 has 18 amino acids. From germline, CDR1 is GTSNPN and CDR2 SVGIG (reference sequence). The CDR3 DNA reads as TGTGCCTGGAGTGTATGGACAGGGGATTTCCAGAACACCGGGGAGCTGTTTTTT. Its protein product is CAWSVWTGDFQNTGELFF.